The clone carrying this T cell receptor (beta chain) has only a few counts. The sample is drawn from a study of T-cell reconstitution after alpha-beta-depleted transplantation in children. The TCRbeta library was prepared with unique molecular identifiers. TCRdb processed the PCR reads anew with MiXCR; each CDR3 protein has one entry. The sample has about half a million distinct CDR3 sequences; 9.5% to 15% are singletons. The CDR3 contains 17 residues. With 5 bases removed from V and 1 base from J, the gap between germline ends came to 20 bases. The chain recombines TRBV12-3 or TRBV12-4 with TRBJ2-5; D is perhaps TRBD2 (7 bases). The receptor was isolated from a human donor who donated a stem cell graft to a child with combined immunodeficiency. Material: PBMCs from the stem cell graft donor, obtained from the stem cell graft. CDR3 protein: CASSLLPQGRGQETQYF. For the CDR3, the DNA is TGTGCCAGCAGTCTACTACCCCAGGGGAGGGGCCAAGAGACCCAGTACTTC.